In its sample, the clone carrying this T cell receptor beta chain was seen a few times. Its antigen remains unknown. These data originate in a study of T-cell reconstitution after alpha-beta-depleted transplantation in children. Study-level results: At the one-year point after transplant, T-cell counts and TCRbeta diversity were found to come mostly from T cells that had been newly produced. Reportedly, only several hundred clones from non-depleted graft cells drove alpha-beta T-cell counts at about two months. Where some patients showed high TCRbeta diversity at day 60, it came from recipient T cells and thymic progenitors that had survived.

Using unique molecular identifiers, the investigators prepared the TCRbeta library. TCRdb used MiXCR to reprocess the PCR reads, holding one entry per CDR3 protein. The sample yields 250,000 to 300,000 distinct CDR3 sequences, about 9.5% seen once. Germline CDR1 and CDR2: SGHRS and YFSETQ. The CDR3 runs to 18 residues. After removal of 4 bases from V and 4 bases from J, the junction contained 12 bases not matched to a gene. This sequence joins TRBV5-1 and TRBJ2-3; 13 bases are shared with TRBD2. Specimen: PBMCs, collected before TCRalphabeta/CD19-depleted stem cell transplant. The clonotype was recovered from a boy less than two years old with acute myeloid leukemia, due to receive a stem cell transplant. The CDR3 here is CASSPPLTSGRVADTQYF. The CDR3 DNA sequence: TGCGCCAGCAGCCCCCCCCTCACTAGCGGGAGGGTGGCAGATACGCAGTATTTT.